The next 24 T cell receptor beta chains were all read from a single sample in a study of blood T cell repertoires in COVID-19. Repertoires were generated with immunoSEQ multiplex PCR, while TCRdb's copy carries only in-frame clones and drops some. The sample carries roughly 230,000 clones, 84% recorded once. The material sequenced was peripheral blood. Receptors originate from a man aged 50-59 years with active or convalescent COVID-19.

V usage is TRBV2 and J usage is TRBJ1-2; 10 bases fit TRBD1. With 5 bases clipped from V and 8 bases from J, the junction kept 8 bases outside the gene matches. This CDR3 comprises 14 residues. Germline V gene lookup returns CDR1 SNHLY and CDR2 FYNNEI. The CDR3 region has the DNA TGTGCCAGCAGTTGGGACAGGGGAGGAGACGGCTACACCTTC. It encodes CASSWDRGGDGYTF. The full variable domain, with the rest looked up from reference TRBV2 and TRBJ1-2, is EPEVTQTPSHQVTQMGQEVILRCVPISNHLYFYWYRQILGQKVEFLVSFYNNEISEKSEIFDDQFSVERPDGSNFTLKIRSTKLEDSAMYFCASSWDRGGDGYTFGSGTRLTVV.

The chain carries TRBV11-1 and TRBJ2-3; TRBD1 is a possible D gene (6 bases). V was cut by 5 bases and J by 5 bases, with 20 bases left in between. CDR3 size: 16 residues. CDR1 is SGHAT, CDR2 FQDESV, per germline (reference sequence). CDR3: CASSPSPGHRRDTQYF. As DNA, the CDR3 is TGTGCCAGCAGCCCTAGCCCGGGACATCGTCGAGATACGCAGTATTTT.

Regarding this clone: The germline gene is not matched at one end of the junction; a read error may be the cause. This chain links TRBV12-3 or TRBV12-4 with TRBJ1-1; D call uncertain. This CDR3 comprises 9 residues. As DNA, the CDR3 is TGTGCCAGCTCACACCGAGGAGTCTTT. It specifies CASSHRGVF.

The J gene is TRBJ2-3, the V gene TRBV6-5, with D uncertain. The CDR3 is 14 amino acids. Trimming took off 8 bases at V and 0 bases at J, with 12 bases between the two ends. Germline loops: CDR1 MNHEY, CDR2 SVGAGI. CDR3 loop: CASCPMRSTDTQYF. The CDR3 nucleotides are TGTGCCAGCTGTCCAATGCGCAGCACAGATACGCAGTATTTT.

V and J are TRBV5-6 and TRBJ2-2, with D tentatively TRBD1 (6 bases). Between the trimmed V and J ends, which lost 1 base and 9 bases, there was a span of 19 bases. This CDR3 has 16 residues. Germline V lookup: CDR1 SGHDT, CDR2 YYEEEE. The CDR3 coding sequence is TGTGCCAGCAGCTTGCGAGTCCAGGGGCTACACCGGGAGCTGTTTTTT. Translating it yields CASSLRVQGLHRELFF.

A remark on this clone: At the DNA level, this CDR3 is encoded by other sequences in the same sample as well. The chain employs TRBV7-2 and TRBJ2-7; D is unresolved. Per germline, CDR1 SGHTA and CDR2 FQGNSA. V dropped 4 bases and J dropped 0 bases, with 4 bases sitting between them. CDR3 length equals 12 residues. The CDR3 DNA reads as TGTGCCAGCAGCTCGAGCTCCTACGAGCAGTACTTC. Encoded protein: CASSSSSYEQYF.

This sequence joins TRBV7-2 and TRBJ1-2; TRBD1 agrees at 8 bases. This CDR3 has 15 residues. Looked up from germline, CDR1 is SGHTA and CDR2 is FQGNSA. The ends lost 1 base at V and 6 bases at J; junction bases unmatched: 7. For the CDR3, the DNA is TGTGCCAGCAGCTTAGGCGACAGGGGATCGGATGGCTACACCTTC. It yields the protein CASSLGDRGSDGYTF.

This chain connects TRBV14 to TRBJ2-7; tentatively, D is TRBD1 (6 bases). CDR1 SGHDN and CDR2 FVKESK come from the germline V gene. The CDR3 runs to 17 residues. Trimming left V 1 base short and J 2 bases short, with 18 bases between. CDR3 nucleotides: TGTGCCAGCAGCCAAGTTAAGGACACCAGGGGAACCTACGAGCAGTACTTC. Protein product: CASSQVKDTRGTYEQYF. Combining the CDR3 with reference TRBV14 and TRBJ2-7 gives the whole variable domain EAGVTQFPSHSVIEKGQTVTLRCDPISGHDNLYWYRRVMGKEIKFLLHFVKESKQDESGMPNNRFLAERTGGTYSTLKVQPAELEDSGVYFCASSQVKDTRGTYEQYFGPGTRLTVT.

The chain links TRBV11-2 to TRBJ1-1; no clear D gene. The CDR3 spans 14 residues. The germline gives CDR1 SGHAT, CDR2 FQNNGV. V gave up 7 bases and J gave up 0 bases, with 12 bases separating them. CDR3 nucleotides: TGTGCCAGCATCGAGACGGGAATGAACACTGAAGCTTTCTTT. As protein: CASIETGMNTEAFF.

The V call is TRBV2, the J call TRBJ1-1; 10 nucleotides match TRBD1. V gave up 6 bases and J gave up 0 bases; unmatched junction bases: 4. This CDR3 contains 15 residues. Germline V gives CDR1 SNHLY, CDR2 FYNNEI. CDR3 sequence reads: CASSAGQGLNTEAFF. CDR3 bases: TGTGCCAGCAGCGCGGGACAGGGGCTGAACACTGAAGCTTTCTTT.

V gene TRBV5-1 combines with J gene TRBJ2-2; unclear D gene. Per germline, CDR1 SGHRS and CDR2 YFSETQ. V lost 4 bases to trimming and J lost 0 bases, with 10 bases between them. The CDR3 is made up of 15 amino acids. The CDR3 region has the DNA TGCGCCAGCAGCACCGAGTCGGCGAACACCGGGGAGCTGTTTTTT. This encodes CASSTESANTGELFF. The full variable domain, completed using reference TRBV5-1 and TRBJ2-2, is KAGVTQTPRYLIKTRGQQVTLSCSPISGHRSVSWYQQTPGQGLQFLFEYFSETQRNKGNFPGRFSGRQFSNSRSEMNVSTLELGDSALYLCASSTESANTGELFFGEGSRLTVL.

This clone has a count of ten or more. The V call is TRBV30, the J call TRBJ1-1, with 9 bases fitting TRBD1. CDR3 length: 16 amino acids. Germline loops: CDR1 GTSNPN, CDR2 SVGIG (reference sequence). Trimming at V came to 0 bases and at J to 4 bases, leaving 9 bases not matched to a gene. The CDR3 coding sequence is TGTGCCTGGAGTGTTGACCGGGACAGGGCGGGCACTGAAGCTTTCTTT. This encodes CAWSVDRDRAGTEAFF.

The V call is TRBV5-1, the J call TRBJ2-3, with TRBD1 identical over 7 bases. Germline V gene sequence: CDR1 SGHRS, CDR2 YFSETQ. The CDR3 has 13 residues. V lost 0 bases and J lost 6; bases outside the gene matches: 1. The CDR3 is CASSLEGADTQYF. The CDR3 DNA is TGCGCCAGCAGCTTGGAGGGGGCGGATACGCAGTATTTT.

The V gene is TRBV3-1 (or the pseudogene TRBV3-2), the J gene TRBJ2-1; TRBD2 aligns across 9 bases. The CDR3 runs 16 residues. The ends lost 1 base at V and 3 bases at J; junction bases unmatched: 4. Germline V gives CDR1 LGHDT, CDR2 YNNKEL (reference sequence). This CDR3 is CASSQGPAGGYNEQFF. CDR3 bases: TGTGCCAGCAGCCAAGGTCCAGCGGGGGGCTACAATGAGCAGTTCTTC.

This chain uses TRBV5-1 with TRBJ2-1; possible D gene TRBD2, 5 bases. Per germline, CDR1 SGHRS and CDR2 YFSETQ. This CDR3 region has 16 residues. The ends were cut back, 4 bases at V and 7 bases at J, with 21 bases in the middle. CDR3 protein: CASSHPAGRTGNEQFF. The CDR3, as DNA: TGCGCCAGCAGCCATCCCGCCGGACGGACGGGGAATGAGCAGTTCTTC.

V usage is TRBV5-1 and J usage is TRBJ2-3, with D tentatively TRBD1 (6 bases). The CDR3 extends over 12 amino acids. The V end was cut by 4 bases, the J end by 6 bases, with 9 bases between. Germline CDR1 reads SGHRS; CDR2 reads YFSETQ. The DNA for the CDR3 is TGCGCCAGCAGCCCGAGGGGGGATACGCAGTATTTT. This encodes CASSPRGDTQYF.

The CDR3: CASSPRDRGTQIGEQFF. CDR3 coding DNA: TGTGCCAGCAGCCCCCGGGACAGGGGTACACAAATCGGTGAGCAGTTCTTC. The chain has TRBV7-3 and TRBJ2-1; 10 nucleotides match TRBD1. CDR1 and CDR2 (germline): SGHTA, FQGTGA. The trim removed 5 bases at V and 9 bases at J, leaving 16 bases unmatched. This CDR3 is built from 17 residues.

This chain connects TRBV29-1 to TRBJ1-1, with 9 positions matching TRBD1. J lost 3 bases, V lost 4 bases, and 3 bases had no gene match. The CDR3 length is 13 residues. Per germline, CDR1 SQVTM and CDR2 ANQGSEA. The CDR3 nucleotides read TGCAGCGTTGGATGGACAGGGGACACTGAAGCTTTCTTT. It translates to CSVGWTGDTEAFF.

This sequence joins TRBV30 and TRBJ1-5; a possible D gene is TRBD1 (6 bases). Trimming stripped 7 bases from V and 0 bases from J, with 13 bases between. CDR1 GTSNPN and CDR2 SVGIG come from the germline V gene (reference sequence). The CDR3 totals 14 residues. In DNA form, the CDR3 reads TGTGCCTCCCAGGGGACCGATAGCAATCAGCCCCAGCATTTT. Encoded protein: CASQGTDSNQPQHF.

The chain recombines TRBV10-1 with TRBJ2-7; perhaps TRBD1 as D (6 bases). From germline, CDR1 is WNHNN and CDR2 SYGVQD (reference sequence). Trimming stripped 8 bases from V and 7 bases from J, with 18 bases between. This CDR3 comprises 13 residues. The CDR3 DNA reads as TGCGCCAGCGGGGGTATGGACCAGGGGGAGCAGTACTTC. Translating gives CASGGMDQGEQYF.

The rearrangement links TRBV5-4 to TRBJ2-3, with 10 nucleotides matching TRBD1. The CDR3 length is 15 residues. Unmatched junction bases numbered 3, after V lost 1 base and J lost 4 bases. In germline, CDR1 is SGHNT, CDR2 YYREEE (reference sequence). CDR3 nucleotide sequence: TGTGCCAGCAGCTTGTTCGGACAGGGGGCAGATACGCAGTATTTT. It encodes CASSLFGQGADTQYF.

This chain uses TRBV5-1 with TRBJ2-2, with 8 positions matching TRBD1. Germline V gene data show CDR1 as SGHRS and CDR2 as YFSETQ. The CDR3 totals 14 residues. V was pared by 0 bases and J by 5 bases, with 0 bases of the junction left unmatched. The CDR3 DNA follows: TGCGCCAGCAGCTTGGGGGACAGGACCGGGGAGCTGTTTTTT. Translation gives CASSLGDRTGELFF. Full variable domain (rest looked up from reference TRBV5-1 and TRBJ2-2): KAGVTQTPRYLIKTRGQQVTLSCSPISGHRSVSWYQQTPGQGLQFLFEYFSETQRNKGNFPGRFSGRQFSNSRSEMNVSTLELGDSALYLCASSLGDRTGELFFGEGSRLTVL.

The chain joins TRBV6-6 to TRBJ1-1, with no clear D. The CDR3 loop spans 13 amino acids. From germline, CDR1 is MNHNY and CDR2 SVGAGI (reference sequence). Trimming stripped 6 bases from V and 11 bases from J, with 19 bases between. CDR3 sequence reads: CASSLAPGNEAFF. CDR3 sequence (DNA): TGTGCCAGCAGCCTAGCCCCCGGAAATGAGGCTTTCTTT.

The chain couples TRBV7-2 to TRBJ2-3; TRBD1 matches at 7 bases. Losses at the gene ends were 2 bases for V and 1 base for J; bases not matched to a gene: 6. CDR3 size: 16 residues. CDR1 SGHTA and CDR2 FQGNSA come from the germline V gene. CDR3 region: CASSLRQGVGTDTQYF. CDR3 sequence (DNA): TGTGCCAGCAGCTTAAGGCAGGGGGTAGGCACAGATACGCAGTATTTT. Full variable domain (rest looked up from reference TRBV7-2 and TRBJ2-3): GAGVSQSPSNKVTEKGKDVELRCDPISGHTALYWYRQSLGQGLEFLIYFQGNSAPDKSGLPSDRFSAERTGGSVSTLTIQRTQQEDSAVYLCASSLRQGVGTDTQYFGPGTRLTVL.